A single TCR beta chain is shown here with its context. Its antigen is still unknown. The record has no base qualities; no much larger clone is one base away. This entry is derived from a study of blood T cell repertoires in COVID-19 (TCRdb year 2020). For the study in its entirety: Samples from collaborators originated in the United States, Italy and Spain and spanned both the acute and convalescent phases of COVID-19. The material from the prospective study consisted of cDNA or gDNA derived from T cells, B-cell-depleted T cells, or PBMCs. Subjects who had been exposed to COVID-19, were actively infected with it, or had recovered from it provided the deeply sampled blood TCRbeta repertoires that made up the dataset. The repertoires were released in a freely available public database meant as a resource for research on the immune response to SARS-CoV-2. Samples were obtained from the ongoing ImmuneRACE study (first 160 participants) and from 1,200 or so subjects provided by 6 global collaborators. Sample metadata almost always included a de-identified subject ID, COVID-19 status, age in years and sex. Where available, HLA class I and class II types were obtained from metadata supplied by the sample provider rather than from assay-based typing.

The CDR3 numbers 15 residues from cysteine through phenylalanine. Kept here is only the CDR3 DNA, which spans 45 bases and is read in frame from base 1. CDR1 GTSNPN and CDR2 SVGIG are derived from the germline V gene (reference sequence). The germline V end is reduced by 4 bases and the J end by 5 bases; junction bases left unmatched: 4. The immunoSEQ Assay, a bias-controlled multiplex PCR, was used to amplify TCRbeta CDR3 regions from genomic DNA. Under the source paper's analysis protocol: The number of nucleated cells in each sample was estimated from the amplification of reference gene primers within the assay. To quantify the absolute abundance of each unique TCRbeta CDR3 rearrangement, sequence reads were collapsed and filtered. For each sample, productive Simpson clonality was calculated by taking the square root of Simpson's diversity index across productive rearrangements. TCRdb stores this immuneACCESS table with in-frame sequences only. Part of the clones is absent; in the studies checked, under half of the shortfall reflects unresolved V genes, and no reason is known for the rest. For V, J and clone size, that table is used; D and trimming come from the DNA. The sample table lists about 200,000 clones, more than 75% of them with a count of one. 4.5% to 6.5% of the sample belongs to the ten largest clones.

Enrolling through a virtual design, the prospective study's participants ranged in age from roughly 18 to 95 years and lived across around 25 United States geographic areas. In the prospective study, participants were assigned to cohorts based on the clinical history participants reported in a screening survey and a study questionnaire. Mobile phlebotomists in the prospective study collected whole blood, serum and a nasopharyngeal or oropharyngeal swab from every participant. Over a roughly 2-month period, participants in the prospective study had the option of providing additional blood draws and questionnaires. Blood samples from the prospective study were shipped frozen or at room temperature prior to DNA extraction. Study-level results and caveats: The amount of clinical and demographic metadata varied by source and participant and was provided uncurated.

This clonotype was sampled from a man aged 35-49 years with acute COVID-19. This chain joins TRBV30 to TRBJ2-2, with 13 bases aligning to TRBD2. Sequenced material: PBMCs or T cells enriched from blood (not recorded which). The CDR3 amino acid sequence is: CAWKGLAGRTGELFF. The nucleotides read TGTGCCTGGAAGGGACTAGCGGGAAGGACCGGGGAGCTGTTTTTT. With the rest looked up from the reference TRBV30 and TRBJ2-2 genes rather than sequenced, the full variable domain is SQTIHQWPATLVQPVGSPLSLECTVEGTSNPNLYWYRQAAGRGLQLLFYSVGIGQISSEVPQNLSASRPQDRQFILSSKKLLLSDSGFYLCAWKGLAGRTGELFFGEGSRLTVL.